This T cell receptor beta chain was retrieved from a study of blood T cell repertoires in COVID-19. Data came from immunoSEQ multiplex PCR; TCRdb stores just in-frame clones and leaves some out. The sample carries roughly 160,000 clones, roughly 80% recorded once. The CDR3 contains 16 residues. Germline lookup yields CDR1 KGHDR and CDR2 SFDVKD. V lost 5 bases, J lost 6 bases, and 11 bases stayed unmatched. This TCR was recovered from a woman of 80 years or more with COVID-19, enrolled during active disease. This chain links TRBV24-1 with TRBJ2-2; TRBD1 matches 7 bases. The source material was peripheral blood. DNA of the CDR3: TGTGCCACCAGTGTCCCGACAGGGTTGGGCCCCGGGGAGCTGTTTTTT. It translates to CATSVPTGLGPGELFF.